This T cell receptor beta chain was identified in a study of control samples from healthy donors and cancer patients. Profiling relied on immunoSEQ multiplex PCR, and the TCRdb table lists in-frame clones only, not all of them. The table has 55,000 to 90,000 clones, under 90% seen once. Looked up from germline, CDR1 is SGHTA and CDR2 is FQGTGA. The CDR3 length is 16 residues. Trimming stripped 5 bases from V and 1 base from J, with 16 bases between. The TCR originated in a man aged 50-60 years in good health. The chain joins TRBV7-3 to TRBJ2-3; D is unclear. Material: blood. This CDR3 reads CASSLNVGIRTDTQYF. DNA of the CDR3: TGTGCCAGCAGCCTTAACGTGGGGATCCGCACAGATACGCAGTATTTT.